The clone carrying this T cell receptor beta chain was detected only a few times. DNA input for the unsorted PBMC replicate PCRs was roughly 300 ng, approximately 30,000 T cell genomes. TCRdb's copy holds only in-frame clones and misses some; the assay was immunoSEQ multiplex PCR. The sample includes 400,000 to 500,000 clones, 79% of them seen just once. The data are from a study of shared clonotypes between healthy human individuals. V shed 4 bases, J shed 3 bases, and the junction held 17 bases outside the gene matches. CDR1 and CDR2 from the germline V gene are MDHEN and SYDVKM. The CDR3 consists of 18 residues.

This chain connects TRBV28 to TRBJ2-7; 8 nucleotides align to TRBD1. The sample consisted of PBMCs. The source of this sequence is a woman aged 40 to 50 in good health. Some clones in this sample may be carry-over from other donors' samples. The CDR3 sequence: CASSSTSSGQGRIYEQYF. CDR3 sequence (DNA): TGTGCCAGCAGTTCCACGAGCAGTGGACAGGGTAGGATCTACGAGCAGTACTTC.